One sample yielded the 8 T cell receptor beta chains listed below, sequenced in a study of T cell changes during pregnancy in multiple sclerosis. Repertoires were generated with immunoSEQ multiplex PCR, while TCRdb's copy carries only in-frame clones and drops some. The sample includes 76,000 or so clones, 80% to 95% of them seen just once. This specimen was peripheral blood, taken in the second trimester of pregnancy. These receptor sequences come from a female donor in good health, enrolled as a control in a pregnancy study.

V usage is TRBV15 and J usage is TRBJ1-6; TRBD1 matches 7 bases. CDR1 and CDR2 (germline): LNHNV, YYDKDF (reference sequence). V lost 0 bases to trimming and J lost 14 bases; unmatched junction nucleotides: 13. The CDR3 runs 16 residues. The CDR3 nucleotides are TGTGCCACCAGCAGAGAAGGGGGCGGCCGCAGCGGGTCCCTCCACTTT. Protein sequence: CATSREGGGRSGSLHF.

The chain couples TRBV11-2 to TRBJ2-1; TRBD1 aligns across 8 bases. The length of the CDR3 is 14 residues. CDR1 is SGHAT, CDR2 FQNNGV, per germline. J lost 8 bases, V lost 1 base, and 4 bases had no gene match. CDR3 region: CASSLGTGSDEQFF. In DNA, the CDR3 is TGTGCCAGCAGCTTAGGGACAGGGTCTGATGAGCAGTTCTTC.

This clone was found once. The chain couples TRBV4-3 to TRBJ2-1; weak D call: TRBD2 (6 bases). In germline, CDR1 is LGHNA, CDR2 YSLEER. The germline V and J ends were trimmed by 4 bases and 0 bases, with 16 bases remaining between them. This CDR3 has 17 residues. In nucleotides, the CDR3 is TGCGCCAGCAGCCTAAGGGAGGTCCTTGGCTCCTACAATGAGCAGTTCTTC. This sequence encodes CASSLREVLGSYNEQFF.

The rearrangement joins TRBV7-2 to TRBJ1-2, with 9 bases matching TRBD1. Germline V gene data show CDR1 as SGHTA and CDR2 as FQGNSA. Trimming at V came to 3 bases and at J to 7 bases, leaving 9 bases not matched to a gene. The CDR3 runs to 15 residues. The CDR3 region has the DNA TGTGCCAGCAGCTTCTTGGGACAGGGTCGTTTTGGCTACACCTTC. This gives the protein CASSFLGQGRFGYTF.

This chain connects TRBV15 to TRBJ2-5; 7 positions agree with TRBD1. This CDR3 contains 17 residues. V dropped 0 bases and J dropped 5; count of bases not matched to a gene: 12. Germline assignment: CDR1 LNHNV and CDR2 YYDKDF (reference sequence). DNA for the CDR3: TGTGCCACCAGCAGAGATGAAGGCCGACAGGGCTATGAGACCCAGTACTTC. Protein: CATSRDEGRQGYETQYF.

The sample holds one count of this clone. The CDR3 protein is CASSSDRVATEAFF. CDR3 nucleotide sequence: TGTGCCAGCAGCTCGGACAGGGTGGCCACTGAAGCTTTCTTT. J is TRBJ1-1 and V is TRBV5-5, with 8 bases fitting TRBD1. Germline CDR1 reads SGHKS; CDR2 reads YYEKEE (reference sequence). This CDR3 comprises 14 residues. The V gene end was trimmed by 3 bases and the J gene end by 4 bases; junction bases not matched to a gene: 5.

This chain connects TRBV6-6 to TRBJ1-2, with D possibly being TRBD1 (6 bases). This CDR3 spans 15 amino acids. CDR1 and CDR2 from the germline V gene are MNHNY and SVGAGI (reference sequence). V lost 6 bases, J lost 0 bases, and 14 bases lay in between. The DNA of the CDR3 is TGTGCCAGCAGAAGGACAGATGATGCTAACTATGGCTACACCTTC. It codes for CASRRTDDANYGYTF.

This chain connects TRBV7-9 to TRBJ2-7; maybe TRBD1 (6 bases). Germline assignment: CDR1 SEHNR and CDR2 FQNEAQ (reference sequence). This CDR3 contains 14 residues. V lost 5 bases and J lost 2, with 13 bases in between. The CDR3 sequence: CASSPRDNTYEQYF. The CDR3 DNA reads TGTGCCAGCAGCCCCCGGGACAACACCTACGAGCAGTACTTC. The variable domain in full, with the rest retrieved from reference TRBV7-9 and TRBJ2-7, is DTGVSQNPRHKITKRGQNVTFRCDPISEHNRLYWYRQTLGQGPEFLTYFQNEAQLEKSRLLSDRFSAERPKGSFSTLEIQRTEQGDSAMYLCASSPRDNTYEQYFGPGTRLTVT.